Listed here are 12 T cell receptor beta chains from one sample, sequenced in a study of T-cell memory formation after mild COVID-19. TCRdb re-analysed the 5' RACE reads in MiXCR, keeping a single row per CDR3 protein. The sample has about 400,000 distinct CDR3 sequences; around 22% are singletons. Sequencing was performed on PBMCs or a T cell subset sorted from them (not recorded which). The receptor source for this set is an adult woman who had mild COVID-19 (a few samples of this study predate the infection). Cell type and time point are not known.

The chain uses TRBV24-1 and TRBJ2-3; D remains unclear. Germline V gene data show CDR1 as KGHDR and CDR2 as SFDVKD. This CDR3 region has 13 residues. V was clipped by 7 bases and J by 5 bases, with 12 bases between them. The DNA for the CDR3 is TGTGCCACCAGGGATCGAAGCTTAGATACGCAGTATTTT. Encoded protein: CATRDRSLDTQYF.

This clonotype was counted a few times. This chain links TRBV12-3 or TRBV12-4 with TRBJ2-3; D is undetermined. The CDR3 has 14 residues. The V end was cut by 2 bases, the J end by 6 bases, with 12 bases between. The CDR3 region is CASSLMIVRDTQYF. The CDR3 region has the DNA TGTGCCAGCAGTTTAATGATAGTCAGGGATACGCAGTATTTT.

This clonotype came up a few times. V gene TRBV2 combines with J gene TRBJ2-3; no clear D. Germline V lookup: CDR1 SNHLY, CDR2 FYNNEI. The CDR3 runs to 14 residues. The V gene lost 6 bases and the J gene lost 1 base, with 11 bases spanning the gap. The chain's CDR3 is CASRGSPGTDTQYF. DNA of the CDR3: TGTGCCAGCAGGGGGTCTCCAGGCACAGATACGCAGTATTTT.

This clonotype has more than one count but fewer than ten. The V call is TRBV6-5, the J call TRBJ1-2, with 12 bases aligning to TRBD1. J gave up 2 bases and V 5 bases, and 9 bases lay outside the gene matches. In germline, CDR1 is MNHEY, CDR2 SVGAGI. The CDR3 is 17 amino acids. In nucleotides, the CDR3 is TGTGCCAGCAGTGTCCGGGACAGGGGGCTTGGGAACTATGGCTACACCTTC. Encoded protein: CASSVRDRGLGNYGYTF.

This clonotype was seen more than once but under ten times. The CDR3 sequence is CAREDEQFF. In DNA, the CDR3 is TGTGCCAGGGAGGATGAGCAGTTCTTC. The rearrangement uses TRBV19 and TRBJ2-1; D may be TRBD2 (5 bases). The CDR3 runs to 9 residues. Trimming cost V 9 bases and J 8 bases, with 5 bases left between them. Germline CDR1 is LNHDA and CDR2 is SQIVND (reference sequence).

The chain's CDR3 is CATSHAGRQNQPQHF. The DNA of the CDR3 is TGTGCCACCAGCCACGCCGGGCGGCAAAATCAGCCCCAGCATTTT. The V gene is TRBV15, the J gene TRBJ1-5; D not resolved. CDR1 and CDR2 (germline): LNHNV, YYDKDF (reference sequence). V shed 5 bases and J shed 4 bases, with 15 bases lying between them. This CDR3 has 15 amino acids. Full variable domain (missing parts from reference TRBV15 and TRBJ1-5): DAMVIQNPRYQVTQFGKPVTLSCSQTLNHNVMYWYQQKSSQAPKLLFHYYDKDFNNEADTPDNFQSRRPNTSFCFLDIRSPGLGDTAMYLCATSHAGRQNQPQHFGDGTRLSIL.

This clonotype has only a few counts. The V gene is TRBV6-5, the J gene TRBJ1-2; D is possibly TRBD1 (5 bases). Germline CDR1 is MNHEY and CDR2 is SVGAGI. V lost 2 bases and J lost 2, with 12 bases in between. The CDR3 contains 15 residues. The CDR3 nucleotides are TGTGCCAGCAGTTACGGGAGCTCAGGGAACTATGGCTACACCTTC. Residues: CASSYGSSGNYGYTF.

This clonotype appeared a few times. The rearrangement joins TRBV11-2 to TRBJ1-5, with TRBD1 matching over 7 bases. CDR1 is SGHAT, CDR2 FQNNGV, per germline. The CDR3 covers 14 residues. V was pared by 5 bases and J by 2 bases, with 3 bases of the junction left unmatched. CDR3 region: CASSHGTGNQPQHF. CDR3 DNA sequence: TGTGCCAGCAGCCATGGGACAGGCAATCAGCCCCAGCATTTT.

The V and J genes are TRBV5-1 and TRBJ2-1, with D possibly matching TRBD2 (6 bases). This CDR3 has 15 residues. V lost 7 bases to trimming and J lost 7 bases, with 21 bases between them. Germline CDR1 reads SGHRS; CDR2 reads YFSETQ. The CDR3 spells CASDRTGGSVNEQFF. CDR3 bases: TGCGCCAGCGACCGAACCGGGGGATCAGTGAATGAGCAGTTCTTC.

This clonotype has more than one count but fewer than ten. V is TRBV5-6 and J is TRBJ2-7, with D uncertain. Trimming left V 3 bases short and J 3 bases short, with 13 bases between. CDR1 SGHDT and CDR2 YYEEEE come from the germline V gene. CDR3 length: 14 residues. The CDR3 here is CASSWSDTYYEQYF. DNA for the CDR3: TGTGCCAGCAGCTGGAGCGATACCTACTACGAGCAGTACTTC.

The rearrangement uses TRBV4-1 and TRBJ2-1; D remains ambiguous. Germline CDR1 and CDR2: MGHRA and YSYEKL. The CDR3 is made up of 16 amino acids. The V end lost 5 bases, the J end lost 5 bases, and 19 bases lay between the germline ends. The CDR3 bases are TGCGCCAGCAGCTCACCTCTTTCTAAAAGCCACAATGAGCAGTTCTTC. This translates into CASSSPLSKSHNEQFF.

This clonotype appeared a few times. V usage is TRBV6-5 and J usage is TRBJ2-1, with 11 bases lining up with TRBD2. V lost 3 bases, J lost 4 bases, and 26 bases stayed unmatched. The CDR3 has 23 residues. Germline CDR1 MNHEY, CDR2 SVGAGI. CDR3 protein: CASSYSWLAGGRRTRSVYNEQFF. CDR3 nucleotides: TGTGCCAGCAGTTATTCGTGGCTAGCGGGGGGACGACGAACGCGATCGGTATACAATGAGCAGTTCTTC.